The present T cell receptor (beta chain) was sequenced within a study of blood T cell repertoires in COVID-19. Study-wide background: Sample material is recorded as cDNA or gDNA derived from T cells, B-cell-depleted T cells, or PBMCs.

Authors' analysis steps: Amplification of reference gene primers provided the estimated nucleated cell counts. Clones were read by immunoSEQ multiplex PCR, and TCRdb kept only the in-frame ones, dropping some. V and J calls and clone size follow that table, whereas D and trimming were derived from the DNA. Of some 130,000 clones listed, 75% to 90% were seen once; the top ten hold less than 20%. The V gene lost 1 base and the J gene lost 2 bases, with 13 bases spanning the gap. Per the germline V gene, CDR1 is SGHVS and CDR2 is FQNEAQ. This CDR3 comprises 16 residues. The TCR comes from a man aged 50-59 years with active or convalescent COVID-19. The sample was peripheral blood. The chain combines TRBV7-8 with TRBJ2-3; D is perhaps TRBD2 (6 bases). The CDR3 bases are TGTGCCAGCAGCTTAGTTACGGGACTTAACACAGATACGCAGTATTTT. It yields the protein CASSLVTGLNTDTQYF.